This paragraph covers one TCR beta chain sequence. The data stem from a study of control samples from healthy donors and cancer patients. Deletions cut 3 bases from V and 6 bases from J, with 12 bases between. The length of the CDR3 is 13 residues. Germline V gene data show CDR1 as SGHAT and CDR2 as FQNNGV. The protocol was immunoSEQ multiplex PCR, while the TCRdb copy is restricted to in-frame clones and leaves out a portion. The sample includes 150,000 to 200,000 clones, roughly 90% of them seen just once. This chain uses TRBV11-2 with TRBJ2-7; possible D gene TRBD2, 5 bases. The receptor was isolated from a woman between 50 and 59 years old in good health. Sequenced material: blood. This CDR3 is CASSLTNLGEQYF. The CDR3 nucleotides read TGTGCCAGCAGCTTGACTAATTTGGGCGAGCAGTACTTC. Looking up the rest from reference TRBV11-2 and TRBJ2-7 gives the full variable domain: EAGVAQSPRYKIIEKRQSVAFWCNPISGHATLYWYQQILGQGPKLLIQFQNNGVVDDSQLPKDRFSAERLKGVDSTLKIQPAKLEDSAVYLCASSLTNLGEQYFGPGTRLTVT.